Described below is a single T cell receptor (beta chain) sequence and its context. The antigen is unknown. The data originate from a study of cytotoxic CD8 clonotypes in ibrutinib-treated CLL. The overall study: Mean per-sample yields comprised 255,043 productive templates and approximately 90,000 productive rearrangements. Study-level findings and limits: Clonality went higher at ibrutinib response and then dropped back toward baseline at progression.

The CDR3 runs to 11 residues. The ends were cut back, 3 bases at V and 8 bases at J, with 7 bases in the middle. From germline, CDR1 is DFQATT and CDR2 SNEGSKA (reference sequence). Profiling relied on immunoSEQ multiplex PCR, and the TCRdb table lists in-frame clones only, not all of them. The repertoire has tens of thousands of clones, approximately 62% of them found once; the top ten carry roughly 14%. The sequence came from a human donor with chronic lymphocytic leukemia. J is TRBJ2-2 and V is TRBV20-1; D not resolved. The sample was PBMCs, taken after 12 months of ibrutinib treatment. The CDR3: CSASDTGELFF. CDR3 nucleotide sequence: TGCAGTGCTAGCGATACAGGGGAGCTGTTTTTT.